This T cell receptor beta chain is from a study of cytomegalovirus exposure and HLA in healthy donors (dated by TCRdb to the late 2010s). About the full investigation: In an earlier analysis of 587 of the donors, 250 to 300 Gb of sequence data and some 100 million unique TCR beta sequences from 180 million or so T cells were reported. An early release that covered several hundred HLA-typed donors contained 300 to 350 gigabases of sequencing data and tens of millions of unique TCR sequences. Of the 350 to 400 genotyped donors, 81% fell in the genetic ancestry cluster associated with self-reported Caucasian donors. The study aimed to test whether cataloging public T cell receptors could reveal signatures of past pathogen exposure. Using immunosequencing, the study profiled T cell repertoires from 666 subjects and related those repertoires to cytomegalovirus serostatus. In addition to the first cohort of 666 subjects, a separate validation cohort of approximately 120 different subjects was used. High-throughput TCR immunosequencing, statistical association of individual TCRs with disease status, and machine learning were combined to predict cytomegalovirus infection status. To study patterns of TCR occurrence, a later analysis re-analyzed previously published TCR beta repertoires from around 700 donors and added high-resolution HLA genotyping. In the later analysis, no new phenotypic data were used to find candidate immune exposures; instead, reliance was placed on TCR beta sequences and their occurrence across donors. An earlier analysis of 587 of the donors used high-throughput TCR beta sequencing to judge whether each TCR beta V gene segment behaved as functional or pseudogenic. Alongside the repertoire data, information on donor age, sex, ethnicity and CMV serostatus was compiled. Genome-wide SNP genotypes for about 65% of the roughly 670 donors were used in a later genetic analysis, which treated that subset as a discovery cohort. All discovery cohort repertoires had been generated on a single sequencing platform. HLA typing covered class I and class II loci at four-digit resolution. Typing coverage varied by locus: about 620-640 donors for A, B, C, DRB1 and DQB1; approximately 500 for DQA1; around 570 for DPA1; more than 450 for DPB1. Roughly 5 DR-DQ haplotypes were handled as single units for association and clustering, since linkage in the cohort was strong. Among a few hundred genotyped donors of the cohort, an average of around 240,000 unique TCR beta nucleotide sequences were sequenced per donor, around a sixth of them non-productive.

The cohort was made up of roughly 670 healthy bone marrow donors. At the time of sampling, every cohort member was nominally healthy, though immune exposures that went unrecorded were likely present. The donor was CMV seronegative and was included in the group of a few hundred seronegative cohort members. Every donor gave a peripheral blood sample, and the peripheral blood mononuclear cells from that sample were used for TCR beta sequencing. Genomic DNA was extracted from the blood cell samples with the Qiagen DNeasy Blood Extraction Kit. The library was generated by the immunoSEQ multiplex PCR assay. For the multiplex PCR, a mixture combining 60 forward primers for TCR Vbeta segments and 13 reverse primers for TCR Jbeta segments was used. A multiplex PCR assay on genomic DNA amplified the CDR3 region of rearranged TCR beta genes. On the Illumina HiSeq System, the amplified TCR beta libraries were sequenced as 87-base-pair reads. For the original study's pipeline: A later analysis tallied 75 million to 85 million unique TCR beta chains across the 700 or so repertoires, and around 12 million of those chains were shared by two or more donors. To remove PCR and sequencing errors, raw reads were error-corrected and collapsed into unique sequences using a nearest-neighbor algorithm that merged closely related sequences. To assign V, D and J gene segments, CDR3 sequences were aligned to IMGT reference sequences. Each retained sequence needed at least a six-nucleotide match to both a V gene segment and a J gene segment. Rearrangements were called productive when the CDR3 lacked stop codons and stayed in frame with V and J; all others were non-productive. CDR3 was defined according to IMGT convention as the region running from the second conserved V-encoded cysteine to the conserved J-encoded phenylalanine. The earlier analysis of 587 of the donors excluded sequences that lacked an unambiguous match to a single V gene segment. An earlier analysis of 587 of the donors called V segments functional above 56.7% productive rearrangements and segregating when the between-donor standard deviation exceeded 5%. To diagnose cytomegalovirus status from the catalog of TCR beta chain sequences, a statistical classification framework was built. V and J gene assignment, in a later analysis, came from comparing TCR nucleotide sequences with IMGT/GENE-DB human TR gene sequences. Using the TCRdist pipeline, a later analysis assigned CDR3 sequences along with most-parsimonious VDJ recombination scenarios. A later analysis defined each TCR beta chain by its CDR3 amino acid sequence plus V-gene family, and excluded reads lacking a unique V-gene family. A later analysis removed 550 to 650 highly shared, low-generation-probability nucleotide sequences to deal with suspected cross-contamination and a sequencing artifact. In a later analysis, a clonal expansion index was calculated for each public chain from normalized within-repertoire ranks of inferred template counts. In a later analysis, generation probabilities were computed with a VDJ recombination model fitted to out-of-frame rearrangements, and the resulting probabilities were checked against IGoR. Hypergeometric tests were used in a later analysis to score TCR-TCR, TCR-HLA and TCR-CMV co-occurrence, with a repertoire-size bias correction applied to the TCR pairs. False discovery rates were estimated in a later analysis by permuting HLA or CMV assignments 20 times. In a later analysis, co-occurring TCRs were grouped with DBSCAN, and TCRdist sequence similarity was added when clustering was performed within HLA-allele-positive subsets. Repertoires with fewer than 30,000 or more than 120,000 public chains were left out of co-occurrence clustering, as were roughly five repertoires with anomalous nucleotide sharing. What TCRdb holds here is the immuneACCESS table cut down to in-frame rearrangements. Part of the clones is not present; checked against another copy, under half of the missing clones reflect an unresolved V gene, and the others are unexplained. The D gene and trimming were derived from the DNA, and the V and J assignments and clone size from that table. Within this sample are roughly 100,000 clones, with nearly 15% of them counted one time only. Roughly 0.89% of the sample rests with the top ten.

Of note for this clone: The specificity of this receptor is unknown. No qualities accompany the bases; no much larger clone lies one base away.

Counted from cysteine to phenylalanine, this CDR3 has 13 amino acids. Solely the CDR3 DNA is kept, with 39 bases framed from the first base. CDR1 and CDR2 (GTSNPN, SVGIG) derive from the germline V gene (reference sequence). V lost 0 bases and J lost 6 bases, and the count of bases not matched to a germline gene is 4. Paper-wide results and their limitations: Linkage disequilibrium might explain the correlated functional status among segregating V segments, but an unknown experimental factor could not be excluded. A later analysis found that most CMV-associated TCR beta chains appeared HLA-restricted, with HLA associations seemingly driven largely by CMV exposure. Compared with equally common non-associated chains, HLA-associated TCR beta chains in a later analysis were more clonally expanded and had lower generation probabilities. In the study, 150 to 200 TCR beta chains were listed as associated with cytomegalovirus. Most TCR sequences were seen in very few donors, while some public TCRs were found in many individuals. Broadly in line with IMGT annotations, most TCR beta V segments showed up in productive rearrangements about 87% or about 30% of the time in an earlier analysis of a few hundred of the donors. A later analysis reported that several top co-occurrence clusters appeared linked to parvovirus B19, influenza, CMV and Epstein-Barr virus. A further reported finding was that TCR beta sequences accurately predicted the HLA-A and HLA-B alleles for most subjects in the first cohort. In both the original and validation cohorts, the classifier was reported to diagnose cytomegalovirus status with high specificity and sensitivity. An association between a missense DCLRE1C variant and V-gene and J-gene trimming of TCR beta chains was found in a later genetic analysis and replicated in an independent cohort. Immune exposure information for the cohort was limited to CMV serostatus. In a later analysis, the rate of TCR association differed among HLA loci, with DRB1 alleles having the most associated TCRs and HLA-C alleles having the fewest. It was suggested by the authors that the approach could potentially be generalized to other disease states and immunological phenotypes. Roughly uniform sequencing depth across donors was assumed in presence/absence analyses, although this assumption may not hold. Approximately 16 rarely observed V segments, including chromosome 9 orphons, were excluded from the earlier analysis of several hundred of the donors because counts were too low. Some IMGT-functional V segments, including TRBV6-2 and TRBV6-3, could not be distinguished by the 87-base-pair reads and were therefore excluded. Compared with the 666-donor mean, donors in an Asian-associated ancestry cluster had fewer N-insertions in productive TCRs, according to a later genetic analysis. A few of the identified cytomegalovirus-associated TCR beta chains were confirmed in vitro to be specific for cytomegalovirus antigens. A cluster of highly shared sequence variants was judged likely to be a technical artifact of the sequencing pipeline. In this cohort, only TCR beta chains were sequenced, and detectable features were limited by the absence of alpha or paired-chain data. Assigning TCR associations to individual alleles was difficult when HLA alleles, especially DR and DQ, strongly co-occurred. Because HLA typing was missing for some donors at each locus, association tests included only the typed subset. In a later analysis, about 17,000 TCR beta sequences were associated with specific HLA alleles at a false discovery rate of 0.05.

Material for sequencing was PBMCs. The chain couples TRBV30 to TRBJ1-2; 7 central bases correspond to TRBD1. The sequence came from a female donor in good health and CMV-seronegative. In nucleotides, the sequence is TGTGCCTGGAGTGTAACAGGGGACAATGGCTACACCTTC. This sequence encodes CAWSVTGDNGYTF.